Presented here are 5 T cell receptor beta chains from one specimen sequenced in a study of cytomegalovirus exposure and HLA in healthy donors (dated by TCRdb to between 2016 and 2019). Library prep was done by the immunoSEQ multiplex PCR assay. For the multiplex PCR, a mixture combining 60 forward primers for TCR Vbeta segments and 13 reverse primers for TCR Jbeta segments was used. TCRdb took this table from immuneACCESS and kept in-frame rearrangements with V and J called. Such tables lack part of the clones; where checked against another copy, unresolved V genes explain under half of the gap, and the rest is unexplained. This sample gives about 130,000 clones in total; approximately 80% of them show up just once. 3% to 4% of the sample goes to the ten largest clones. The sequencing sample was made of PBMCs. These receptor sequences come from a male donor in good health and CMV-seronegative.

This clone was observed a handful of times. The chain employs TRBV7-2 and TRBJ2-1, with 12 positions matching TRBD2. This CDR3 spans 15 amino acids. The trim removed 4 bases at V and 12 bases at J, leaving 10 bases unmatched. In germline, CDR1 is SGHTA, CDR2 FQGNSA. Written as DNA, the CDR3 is TGTGCCAGCAGCTCAACCCCGACTAGCGGGGGAGGGCAGTTCTTC. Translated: CASSSTPTSGGGQFF.

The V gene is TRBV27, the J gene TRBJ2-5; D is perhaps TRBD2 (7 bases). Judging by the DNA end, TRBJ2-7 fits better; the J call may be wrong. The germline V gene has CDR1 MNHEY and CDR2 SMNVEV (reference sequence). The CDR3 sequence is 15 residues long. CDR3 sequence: CASSGMGGGGYEQYF. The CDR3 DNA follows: TGTGCCAGCTCTGGGATGGGCGGGGGCGGATACGAGCAGTACTTC.

CDR3 sequence (DNA): TGTGCCAGCAGTTTCTTGGGACAGGGACAGAACACTGAAGCTTTCTTT. It yields the protein CASSFLGQGQNTEAFF. The V and J genes are TRBV27 and TRBJ1-1; 9 nucleotides align to TRBD1. The CDR3 length is 16 residues. J lost 1 base, V lost 3 bases, and 6 bases had no gene match. Germline V gene data show CDR1 as MNHEY and CDR2 as SMNVEV (reference sequence).

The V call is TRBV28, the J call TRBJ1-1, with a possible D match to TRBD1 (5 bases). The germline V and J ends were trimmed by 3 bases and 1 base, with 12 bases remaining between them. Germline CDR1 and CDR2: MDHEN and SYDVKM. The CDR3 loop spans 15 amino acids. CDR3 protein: CASSFGAAKNTEAFF. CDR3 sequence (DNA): TGTGCCAGCAGTTTTGGGGCAGCCAAGAACACTGAAGCTTTCTTT.

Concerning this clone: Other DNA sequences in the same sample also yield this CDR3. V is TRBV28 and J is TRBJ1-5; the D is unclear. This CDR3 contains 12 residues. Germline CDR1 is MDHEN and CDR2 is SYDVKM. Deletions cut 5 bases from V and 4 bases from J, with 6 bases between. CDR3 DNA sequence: TGTGCCAGCAGTCTGACTAATCAGCCCCAGCATTTT. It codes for CASSLTNQPQHF.